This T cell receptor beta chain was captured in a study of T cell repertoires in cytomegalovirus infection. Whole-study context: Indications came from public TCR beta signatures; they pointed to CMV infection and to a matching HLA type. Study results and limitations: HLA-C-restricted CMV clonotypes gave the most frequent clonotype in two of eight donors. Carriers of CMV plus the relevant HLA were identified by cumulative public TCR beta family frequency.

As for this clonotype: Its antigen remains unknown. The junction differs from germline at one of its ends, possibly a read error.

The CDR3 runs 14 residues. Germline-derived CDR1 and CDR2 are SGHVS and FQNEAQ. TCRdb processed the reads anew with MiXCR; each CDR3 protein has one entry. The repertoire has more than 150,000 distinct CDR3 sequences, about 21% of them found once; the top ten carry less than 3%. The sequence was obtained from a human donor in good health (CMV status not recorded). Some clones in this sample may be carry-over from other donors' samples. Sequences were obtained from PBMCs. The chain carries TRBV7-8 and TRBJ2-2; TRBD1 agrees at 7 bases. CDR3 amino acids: CAGSFSQGFGELFF. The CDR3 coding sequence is TGTGCCGGCAGTTTCTCACAGGGGTTCGGGGAGCTGTTTTTT.